This T cell receptor beta chain was found in a study of blood T cell repertoires in COVID-19. Study background: There were acute and convalescent COVID-19 samples, and they came from the United States, Italy and Spain.

CDR1 is SGHNT, CDR2 YYREEE, per germline (reference sequence). The length of the CDR3 is 18 residues. Trimming took 0 bases from V and 1 from J; bases not matched to a gene: 8. Original processing methods: Amplification from reference gene primers served as the basis for estimated nucleated cell counts. This table comes from immunoSEQ multiplex PCR, and its TCRdb copy is limited to in-frame clones, with some not included. V and J calls and clone size are given by that table; D and trimming were obtained from the DNA. The sample gives roughly 130,000 clones, about 89% of which show up once; approximately 4% is in the top ten.

The TCR comes from a woman aged 55-70 years with acute or convalescent COVID-19. The chain carries TRBV5-4 and TRBJ1-3; 9 nucleotides line up with TRBD1. Material: peripheral blood. As DNA, the CDR3 is TGTGCCAGCAGCTTGGTGGGACAGGGCTTAAAGTCTGGAAACACCATATATTTT. This sequence encodes CASSLVGQGLKSGNTIYF.